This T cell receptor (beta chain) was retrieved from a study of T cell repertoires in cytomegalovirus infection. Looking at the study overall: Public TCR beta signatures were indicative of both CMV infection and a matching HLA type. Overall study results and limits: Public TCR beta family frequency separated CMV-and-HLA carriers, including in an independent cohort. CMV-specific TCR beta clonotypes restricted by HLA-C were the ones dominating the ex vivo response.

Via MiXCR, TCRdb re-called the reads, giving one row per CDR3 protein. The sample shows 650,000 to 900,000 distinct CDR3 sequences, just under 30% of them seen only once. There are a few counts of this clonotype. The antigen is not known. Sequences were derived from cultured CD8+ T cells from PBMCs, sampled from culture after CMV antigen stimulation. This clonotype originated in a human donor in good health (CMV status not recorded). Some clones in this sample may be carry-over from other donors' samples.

The CDR3 region is CSAPPLSGGPDTQYF. CDR3 DNA: TGCAGTGCCCCCCCACTTAGCGGGGGGCCAGATACGCAGTATTTT. The chain has TRBV20-1 and TRBJ2-3; the match to TRBD2 covers 10 bases. The CDR3 length is 15 residues. V trimming: 6 bases; J trimming: 4 bases; junction bases outside the gene matches: 10. The germline V gene encodes CDR1 DFQATT and CDR2 SNEGSKA (reference sequence).